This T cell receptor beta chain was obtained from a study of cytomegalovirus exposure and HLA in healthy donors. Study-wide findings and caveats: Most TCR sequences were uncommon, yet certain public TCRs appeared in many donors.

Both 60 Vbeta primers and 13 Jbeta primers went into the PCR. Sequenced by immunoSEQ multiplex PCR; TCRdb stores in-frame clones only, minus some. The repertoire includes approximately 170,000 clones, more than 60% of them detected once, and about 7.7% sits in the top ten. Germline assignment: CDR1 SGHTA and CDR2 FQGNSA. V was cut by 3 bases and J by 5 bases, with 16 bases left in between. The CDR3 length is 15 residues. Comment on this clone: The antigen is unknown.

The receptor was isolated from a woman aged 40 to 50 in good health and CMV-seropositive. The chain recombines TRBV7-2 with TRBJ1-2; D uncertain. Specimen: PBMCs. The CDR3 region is CASSLAATEKYGYTF. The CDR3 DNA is TGTGCCAGCAGCTTGGCGGCGACCGAGAAATATGGCTACACCTTC. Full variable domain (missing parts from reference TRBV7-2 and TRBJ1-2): GAGVSQSPSNKVTEKGKDVELRCDPISGHTALYWYRQSLGQGLEFLIYFQGNSAPDKSGLPSDRFSAERTGGSVSTLTIQRTQQEDSAVYLCASSLAATEKYGYTFGSGTRLTVV.